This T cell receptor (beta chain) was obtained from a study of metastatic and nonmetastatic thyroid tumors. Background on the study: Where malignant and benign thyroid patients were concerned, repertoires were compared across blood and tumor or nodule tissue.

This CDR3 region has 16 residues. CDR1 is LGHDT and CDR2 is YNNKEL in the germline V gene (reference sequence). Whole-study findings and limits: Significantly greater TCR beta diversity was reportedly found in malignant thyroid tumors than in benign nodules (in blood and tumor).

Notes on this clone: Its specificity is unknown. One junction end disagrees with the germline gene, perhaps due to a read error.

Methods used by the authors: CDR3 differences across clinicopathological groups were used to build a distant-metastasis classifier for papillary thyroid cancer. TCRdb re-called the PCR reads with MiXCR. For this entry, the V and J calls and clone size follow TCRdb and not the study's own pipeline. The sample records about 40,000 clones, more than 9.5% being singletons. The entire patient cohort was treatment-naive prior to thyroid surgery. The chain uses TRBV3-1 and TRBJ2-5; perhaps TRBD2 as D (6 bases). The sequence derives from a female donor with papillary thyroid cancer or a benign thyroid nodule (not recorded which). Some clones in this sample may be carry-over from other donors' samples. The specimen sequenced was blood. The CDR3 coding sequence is TGTGCCGGCAGCCAAGATCGGGGGAGCTACGGGGAGACCCAGTACTTC. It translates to CAGSQDRGSYGETQYF.